Presented here are 29 T cell receptor beta chains from one specimen sequenced in a study of blood T cells in healthy people across ages. With a J-beta primer mix and a sample-barcoded 5' primer, a second PCR ran about 6 to 11 cycles. TCRdb itself ran the 5' RACE reads through MiXCR, one entry per CDR3 protein. The data hold about 1.6 million distinct CDR3 sequences, with approximately 32% observed a single time. The sample comprised blood. The receptors here all came from a woman in her twenties or thirties in good health.

This clonotype has only a few counts. The CDR3 spells CSVDRLTGAAEQFF. The CDR3 nucleotides read TGCAGCGTTGACCGGTTGACAGGGGCCGCTGAGCAGTTCTTC. The rearrangement joins TRBV29-1 to TRBJ2-1, with TRBD1 identical over 8 bases. J gave up 9 bases and V 3 bases, and 10 bases lay outside the gene matches. The CDR3 runs 14 residues. Germline loops: CDR1 SQVTM, CDR2 ANQGSEA.

Only a few counts were recorded for this clonotype. This rearrangement joins TRBV27 to TRBJ2-2; D gene unclear. Trimming shortened V by 3 bases and J by 7 bases, and 9 bases separated the two germline ends. Germline V gives CDR1 MNHEY, CDR2 SMNVEV (reference sequence). The CDR3 has 13 residues. CDR3 protein: CASSLRNHGELFF. The CDR3 DNA reads TGTGCCAGCAGTTTGAGGAACCACGGGGAGCTGTTTTTT.

This clonotype was detected a few times. The CDR3 reads CASSPGTGQRETQYF. CDR3 nucleotide sequence: TGTGCCAGCAGCCCGGGGACAGGACAAAGGGAGACCCAGTACTTC. The gene calls are TRBV5-5 and TRBJ2-5; TRBD1 matches at 8 bases. Germline assignment: CDR1 SGHKS and CDR2 YYEKEE (reference sequence). V shed 4 bases and J 5 bases; nucleotides not matched to a gene: 10. The CDR3 extends over 15 amino acids.

A single count supports this clonotype. This chain joins TRBV3-1 and TRBJ2-7, with 9 positions matching TRBD1. Germline trimming cut 4 bases from V and 1 base from J; bases unmatched to any gene: 8. The CDR3 runs 16 residues. The germline V gene encodes CDR1 LGHDT and CDR2 YNNKEL (reference sequence). CDR3 bases: TGTGCCAGCAGCCCGAGCAGGACAGGGGTATCCTACGAGCAGTACTTC. Its translation is CASSPSRTGVSYEQYF.

This clonotype has only a few counts. The chain recombines TRBV7-3 with TRBJ2-3, with unresolved D. Per the germline V gene, CDR1 is SGHTA and CDR2 is FQGTGA. The CDR3 sequence is 16 residues long. Trimming stripped 1 base from V and 0 bases from J, with 11 bases between. The chain's CDR3 is CASSLSAAASTDTQYF. For the CDR3, the DNA is TGTGCCAGCAGCTTAAGTGCGGCGGCGAGCACAGATACGCAGTATTTT.

This chain connects TRBV9 to TRBJ2-5; TRBD2 might be the D (6 bases). V shed 4 bases and J shed 2 bases, with 12 bases lying between them. The CDR3 spans 14 residues. Germline CDR1 and CDR2: SGDLS and YYNGEE. The CDR3 reads CASSPGDLQETQYF. The CDR3 nucleotides are TGTGCCAGCAGCCCGGGGGACTTACAAGAGACCCAGTACTTC.

This chain joins TRBV11-2 and TRBJ2-1, with TRBD2 matching over 9 bases. The CDR3 runs 15 residues. The J segment lost 1 base and the V segment lost 5 bases, leaving 3 bases of the junction unmatched. Germline CDR1 is SGHAT and CDR2 is FQNNGV. CDR3 sequence (DNA): TGTGCCAGCAGCCGTAGCGGGAGATCCTACAATGAGCAGTTCTTC. It is translated as CASSRSGRSYNEQFF.

The chain links TRBV7-9 to TRBJ2-7; TRBD1 is a possible D gene (6 bases). V lost 5 bases to trimming and J lost 0 bases, with 17 bases between them. This CDR3 is 16 amino acids long. Per germline, CDR1 SEHNR and CDR2 FQNEAQ (reference sequence). The chain's CDR3 is CASSPRDTVNSYEQYF. For the CDR3, the DNA is TGTGCCAGCAGCCCACGGGACACGGTAAACTCCTACGAGCAGTACTTC.

The CDR3 DNA follows: TGTGCCAGCACCCTAGGCAGGGGCACTGAAGCTTTCTTT. Its translation is CASTLGRGTEAFF. This rearrangement joins TRBV3-1 to TRBJ1-1; possibly TRBD1 for D (6 bases). Germline CDR1 reads LGHDT; CDR2 reads YNNKEL (reference sequence). V dropped 7 bases and J dropped 4 bases, with 13 bases sitting between them. The CDR3 is made up of 13 amino acids.

With regard to this clonotype: This may come from a read error, since a much larger clone is one base off. The rearrangement uses TRBV5-5 and TRBJ2-7, with TRBD1 as a possible D gene (6 bases). This CDR3 is 16 amino acids long. Germline V gene lookup returns CDR1 SGHKS and CDR2 YYEKEE (reference sequence). The CDR3 coding sequence is TGTGTCAGCAGCTACTCCGGGACACCGATTACCTACGAGCAGTACTTC. Amino acid sequence: CVSSYSGTPITYEQYF.

This clonotype was seen a few times. The chain is built from TRBV27 and TRBJ2-1; 9 bases are shared with TRBD1. This CDR3 has 14 amino acids. The ends lost 3 bases at V and 11 bases at J; junction bases unmatched: 8. CDR1 and CDR2 (germline): MNHEY, SMNVEV (reference sequence). The CDR3 DNA reads TGTGCCAGCAGTTTGGGCACGGGACAGGGACAGCAGTTCTTC. Protein: CASSLGTGQGQQFF.

This clonotype showed up many times. The V and J genes are TRBV12-3 or TRBV12-4 and TRBJ2-7, with 10 bases matching TRBD1. V trimming: 5 bases; J trimming: 6 bases; junction bases outside the gene matches: 7. CDR3 size: 14 residues. CDR3 bases: TGTGCCAGCAGTCCCCGGGGACAGGGGAGCGAGCAGTACTTC. Amino acids: CASSPRGQGSEQYF.

The rearrangement joins TRBV3-1 to TRBJ2-3, with TRBD2 matching over 15 bases. The CDR3 is 15 amino acids. Trimming removed 6 bases from V and 7 bases from J; junction bases left unmatched: 5. Germline values: CDR1 LGHDT, CDR2 YNNKEL (reference sequence). The CDR3 protein is CASSRGTSGRNTQYF. The CDR3 DNA reads TGTGCCAGCAGTCGAGGGACTAGCGGGAGGAATACGCAGTATTTT.

The V gene is TRBV2, the J gene TRBJ1-1, with TRBD1 matching 10 bases. The trim removed 0 bases at V and 5 bases at J, leaving 0 bases unmatched. Germline CDR1 reads SNHLY; CDR2 reads FYNNEI. The CDR3 has 14 amino acids. As DNA, the CDR3 is TGTGCCAGCAGTGAAGCGGGACAGGGGACTGAAGCTTTCTTT. This gives the protein CASSEAGQGTEAFF.

This clonotype was detected only a few times. The chain recombines TRBV28 with TRBJ2-1, with TRBD1 as a possible D gene (6 bases). The length of the CDR3 is 15 residues. V was cut by 4 bases and J by 4 bases, with 14 bases left in between. Germline V lookup: CDR1 MDHEN, CDR2 SYDVKM. CDR3 amino acids: CASSSQGLGYNEQFF. The CDR3 nucleotides are TGTGCCAGCAGTTCACAGGGTTTGGGATACAATGAGCAGTTCTTC.

The V gene is TRBV7-8, the J gene TRBJ2-3; 9 bases line up with TRBD1. CDR3 length: 16 amino acids. V lost 5 bases to trimming and J lost 7 bases; unmatched junction nucleotides: 13. Germline V gives CDR1 SGHVS, CDR2 FQNEAQ. The CDR3 region is CASSDRDRASLNTQYF. CDR3 DNA: TGTGCCAGCAGCGACCGGGACAGGGCCTCTCTGAATACGCAGTATTTT.

J is TRBJ2-3 and V is TRBV6-4, with D possibly being TRBD1 (5 bases). Trimming took off 6 bases at V and 10 bases at J, with 17 bases between the two ends. CDR3 length: 13 amino acids. In germline, CDR1 is MRHNA, CDR2 SNTAGT. The CDR3 bases are TGTGCCAGCAGACAGGATGATGTAGGTCCGCAGTATTTT. Encoded protein: CASRQDDVGPQYF.

With respect to this clonotype: With a much larger clone just one base away, this may be a read error. The CDR3 nucleotides are TGTGCCAGCAGCTTAGTTACGGGGATCGGATACGAGCAGTACTTC. It codes for CASSLVTGIGYEQYF. The chain combines TRBV7-9 with TRBJ2-4; D is perhaps TRBD2 (5 bases). The J call may be incorrect, as the DNA end agrees better with TRBJ2-7. Per the germline V gene, CDR1 is SEHNR and CDR2 is FQNEAQ (reference sequence). The CDR3 is made up of 15 amino acids.

The V call is TRBV27, the J call TRBJ2-1; D is perhaps TRBD1 (6 bases). The V end was cut by 5 bases, the J end by 9 bases, with 23 bases between. Germline V gives CDR1 MNHEY, CDR2 SMNVEV (reference sequence). The CDR3 covers 16 residues. CDR3 in DNA: TGTGCCAGCAGTCCGCGACAGGATACGGCTGTAAGTGAGCAGTTCTTC. This translates into CASSPRQDTAVSEQFF.

V and J are TRBV10-2 and TRBJ2-3; D might be TRBD1 or TRBD2, each matching 5 bases. Trimming removed 2 bases from V and 0 bases from J, with 9 bases in between. Germline assignment: CDR1 WSHSY and CDR2 SAAADI. The CDR3 is 15 residues long. As DNA, the CDR3 is TGCGCCAGCAGTGAGCTGGGGGTTAGCACAGATACGCAGTATTTT. Protein product: CASSELGVSTDTQYF.

This chain joins TRBV5-1 and TRBJ2-7; 9 bases agree with TRBD1. The CDR3 loop spans 16 amino acids. Germline V CDR1 and CDR2: SGHRS, YFSETQ. J was trimmed by 5 bases and V by 4 bases; bases with no gene match: 13. DNA of the CDR3: TGCGCCAGCAGCCCAGAGCCGGGACAGGGAAGCAACGAGCAGTACTTC. Translating gives CASSPEPGQGSNEQYF. Using reference TRBV5-1 and TRBJ2-7 for the parts outside the CDR3, the full variable domain is KAGVTQTPRYLIKTRGQQVTLSCSPISGHRSVSWYQQTPGQGLQFLFEYFSETQRNKGNFPGRFSGRQFSNSRSEMNVSTLELGDSALYLCASSPEPGQGSNEQYFGPGTRLTVT.

The sample holds a few counts of this clonotype. The chain recombines TRBV5-1 with TRBJ2-1, with D perhaps matching TRBD1 (6 bases). The CDR3 spans 13 residues. The germline gives CDR1 SGHRS, CDR2 YFSETQ. The ends were cut back, 2 bases at V and 8 bases at J, with 11 bases in the middle. CDR3 residues: CASSLTGIHEQFF. CDR3 in DNA: TGCGCCAGCAGCTTAACAGGGATCCATGAGCAGTTCTTC.

The chain employs TRBV4-1 and TRBJ2-1, with unresolved D. Trimming took 0 bases from V and 10 from J, leaving 10 bases between them. Germline CDR1 and CDR2: MGHRA and YSYEKL. The CDR3 runs to 13 residues. The CDR3 loop reads CASSQDGLLEQFF. Here the CDR3 DNA reads TGCGCCAGCAGCCAAGACGGCTTGTTAGAGCAGTTCTTC.

This clonotype occurred a few times. The chain uses TRBV18 and TRBJ1-5; D gene ambiguous. This CDR3 is built from 16 residues. The V and J ends lost 2 bases and 0 bases respectively, with 11 bases between them. Germline V CDR1 and CDR2: KGHSH, LQKENI. Written as DNA, the CDR3 is TGTGCCAGCTCACCAGCCGGTCCGGGTAGCAATCAGCCCCAGCATTTT. Protein: CASSPAGPGSNQPQHF. Filled out from reference TRBV18 and TRBJ1-5, the complete variable domain reads NAGVMQNPRHLVRRRGQEARLRCSPMKGHSHVYWYRQLPEEGLKFMVYLQKENIIDESGMPKERFSAEFPKEGPSILRIQQVVRGDSAAYFCASSPAGPGSNQPQHFGDGTRLSIL.

The chain links TRBV29-1 to TRBJ2-2; D remains unclear. V lost 1 base, J lost 10 bases, and 16 bases lay in between. The CDR3 is made up of 14 amino acids. Germline V gives CDR1 SQVTM, CDR2 ANQGSEA. The CDR3 loop reads CSVEAGAGPVELFF. As DNA, the CDR3 is TGCAGCGTTGAAGCAGGTGCAGGCCCCGTGGAGCTGTTTTTT.

The chain joins TRBV5-6 to TRBJ2-1; D is possibly TRBD2 (6 bases). The germline V gene has CDR1 SGHDT and CDR2 YYEEEE. The V end was cut by 0 bases, the J end by 10 bases, with 17 bases between. This CDR3 comprises 15 residues. This chain's CDR3 is CASSLGIRGGEEQFF. Here the CDR3 DNA reads TGTGCCAGCAGCTTGGGCATAAGGGGAGGAGAAGAGCAGTTCTTC.

This clonotype occurred a few times. V is TRBV3-1 and J is TRBJ2-3; D remains unclear. The V end lost 0 bases, the J end lost 4 bases, and 20 bases lay between the germline ends. The CDR3 runs to 18 residues. Germline assignment: CDR1 LGHDT and CDR2 YNNKEL (reference sequence). CDR3 residues: CASSQESKAFTVPDTQYF. CDR3 nucleotide sequence: TGTGCCAGCAGCCAAGAGTCGAAAGCCTTTACCGTTCCAGATACGCAGTATTTT.

The chain combines TRBV29-1 with TRBJ2-1, with D unclear. CDR1 is SQVTM and CDR2 is ANQGSEA in the germline V gene. The V and J ends lost 6 bases and 8 bases respectively, with 14 bases between them. The length of the CDR3 is 12 residues. For the CDR3, the DNA is TGCAGCGTCCTGTCACCGCAAGATGAGCAGTTCTTC. Amino acids: CSVLSPQDEQFF.

This clonotype was seen only a few times. V gene TRBV10-3 combines with J gene TRBJ2-1; 8 positions agree with TRBD1. The CDR3 covers 15 residues. V was clipped by 5 bases and J by 6 bases; unmatched bases: 9. CDR1 and CDR2 (germline): ENHRY, SYGVKD. DNA of the CDR3: TGTGCCATCAGTAACACAGGGGGAGTGGGCAATGAGCAGTTCTTC. Translation: CAISNTGGVGNEQFF.